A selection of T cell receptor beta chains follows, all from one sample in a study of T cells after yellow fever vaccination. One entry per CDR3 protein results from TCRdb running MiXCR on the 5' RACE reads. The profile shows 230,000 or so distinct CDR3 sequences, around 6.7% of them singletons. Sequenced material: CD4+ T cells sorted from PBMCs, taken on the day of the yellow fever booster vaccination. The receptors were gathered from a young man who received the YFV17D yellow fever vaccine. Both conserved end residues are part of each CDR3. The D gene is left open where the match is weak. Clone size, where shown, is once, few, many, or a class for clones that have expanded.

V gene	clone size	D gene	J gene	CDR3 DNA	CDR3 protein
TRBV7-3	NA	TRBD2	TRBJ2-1	TGTGCCAGCAGCTTTAACCCTAGCGGGAGTAATGAGCAGTTCTTC	CASSFNPSGSNEQFF
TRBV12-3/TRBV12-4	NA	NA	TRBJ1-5	TGTGCCAGTAAGTTTGGTAGGGAAGATCAGCCCCAGCATTTT	CASKFGREDQPQHF
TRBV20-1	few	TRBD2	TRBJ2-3	TGCAGTGCTAGCGGGAGGGCGGCAGATACGCAGTATTTT	CSASGRAADTQYF
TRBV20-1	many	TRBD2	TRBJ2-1	TGCAGTGCTAAAGGGACTAACAAGCAGTTCTTC	CSAKGTNKQFF
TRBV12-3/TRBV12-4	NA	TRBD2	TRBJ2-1	TGTGCCAGCAGTCCTTCGACCGGGACTAGCGGTAATGAGCAGTTCTTC	CASSPSTGTSGNEQFF
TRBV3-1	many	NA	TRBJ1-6	TGTGCCAGCAGCCAAGTTTTGTCTCCCAATTCACCCCTCCACTTT	CASSQVLSPNSPLHF
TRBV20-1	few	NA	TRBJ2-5	TGCAGTGCTCTCTTAGGGAGACAAGAGACCCAGTACTTC	CSALLGRQETQYF
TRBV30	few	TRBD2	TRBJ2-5	TGTGCCTGGAGGTGGGGGACTAGCGGGAGAGAGACCCAGTACTTC	CAWRWGTSGRETQYF
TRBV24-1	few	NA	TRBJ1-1	TGTGCCACCAGTGATATAGGTACTGAAGCTTTCTTT	CATSDIGTEAFF
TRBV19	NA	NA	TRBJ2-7	TGTGCCAGTAGTGCCCCCTCGACAGTTCACTTC	CASSAPSTVHF
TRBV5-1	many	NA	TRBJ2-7	TGCGCCAGCAGCCCGGACAGCTTCTACGAGCAGTACTTC	CASSPDSFYEQYF
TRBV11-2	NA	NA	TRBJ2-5	TGTGCCAGCAGCTTAGAAGGTACCGGGACCCAGTACTTC	CASSLEGTGTQYF
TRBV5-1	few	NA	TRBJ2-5	TGCGCCAGCAGCCACCCCACAGGGCAAGAGACCCAGTACTTC	CASSHPTGQETQYF
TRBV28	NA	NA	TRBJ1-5	TGTGCCAGCAGTTCGATTGGACAGAGTAGCACAGATACGCAGCATTTT	CASSSIGQSSTDTQHF
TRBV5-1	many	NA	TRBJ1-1	TGCGCCAGCAGCTTGAAAGGGGGGAGAGGGGCTGAAGCTTTCTTT	CASSLKGGRGAEAFF
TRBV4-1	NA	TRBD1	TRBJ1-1	TGCGCCAGCAGCCCCTTAAGTCGTCCAGGGGGCATCACTGAAGCTTTCTTT	CASSPLSRPGGITEAFF
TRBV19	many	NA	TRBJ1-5	TGTGCCAGTAGTATCCTCGGGGATAGCAATCAGCCCCAGCATTTT	CASSILGDSNQPQHF
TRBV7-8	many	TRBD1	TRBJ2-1	TGTGCCAGCAGCCCCAGGTGGGGCAGGGGGTCCAATGAGCAGTTCTTC	CASSPRWGRGSNEQFF